This T cell receptor beta chain stems from a study of shared clonotypes between healthy human individuals. The study's findings and limits: Unshared clonotypes carried lower generation probabilities than those common to all four donors.

Method: immunoSEQ multiplex PCR; TCRdb's copy keeps in-frame clones and lacks some. The sample lists 800,000 to 1,200,000 clones; about four fifths were seen once. This CDR3 is 13 amino acids long. Germline CDR1 is GTSNPN and CDR2 is SVGIG (reference sequence). A CD45RA-negative memory subset and a CD45RA+ naive subset were separated from the CD4+ cells. Remarks on this clone: Its antigen is not known. The germline gene is not matched at one end of the junction; a read error may be the cause.

V gene TRBV30 combines with J gene TRBJ1-5; maybe TRBD1 (6 bases). This TCR was recovered from a man younger than 35 in good health. Some clones in this sample may be carry-over from other donors' samples. Input material: memory CD4+ T cells from PBMCs. As for subset: CD45RA-negative fraction. The chain's CDR3 is CTWGTGTNQPQHF. As DNA, the CDR3 is TGTACCTGGGGTACAGGGACCAATCAGCCCCAGCATTTT.